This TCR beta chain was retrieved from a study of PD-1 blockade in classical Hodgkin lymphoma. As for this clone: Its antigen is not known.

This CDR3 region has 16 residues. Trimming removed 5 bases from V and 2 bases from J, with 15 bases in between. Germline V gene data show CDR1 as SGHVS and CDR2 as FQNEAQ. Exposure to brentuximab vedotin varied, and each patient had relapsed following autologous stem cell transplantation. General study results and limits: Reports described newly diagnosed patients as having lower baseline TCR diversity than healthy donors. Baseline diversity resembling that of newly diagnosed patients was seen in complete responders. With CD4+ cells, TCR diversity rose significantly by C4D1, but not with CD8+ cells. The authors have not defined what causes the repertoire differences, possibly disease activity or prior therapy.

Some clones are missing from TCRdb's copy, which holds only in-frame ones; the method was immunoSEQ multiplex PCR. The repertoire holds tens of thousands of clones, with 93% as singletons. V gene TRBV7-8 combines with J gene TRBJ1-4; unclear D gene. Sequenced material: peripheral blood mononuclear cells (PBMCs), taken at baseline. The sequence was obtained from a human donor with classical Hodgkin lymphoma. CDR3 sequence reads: CASSPQNRGTNEKLFF. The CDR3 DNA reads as TGTGCCAGCAGCCCGCAGAACCGAGGGACTAATGAAAAACTGTTTTTT.